A single T cell receptor (beta chain) is shown here with its context. The antigen is undetermined. The data were taken from a study of T cell repertoires in cytomegalovirus infection. General study points: In two of eight donors, the top clonotype was HLA-C-restricted CMV-specific.

TCRdb reprocessed the reads with MiXCR, giving one entry per CDR3 protein. The profile covers 700,000 to 900,000 distinct CDR3 sequences, with under 35% appearing a single time and 10% to 15% taken by the ten largest. Trimming pared 10 bases from V and 5 bases from J, leaving 20 bases between. There are 14 residues in the CDR3. CDR1 is MNHEY and CDR2 is SMNVEV in the germline V gene (reference sequence). The V call is TRBV27, the J call TRBJ2-5; TRBD2 is a possible D gene (6 bases). The sequenced sample was cultured CD8+ T cells from PBMCs, obtained from culture after CMV antigen stimulation. The receptor comes from a human donor in good health (CMV status not recorded). Some clones in this sample may be carry-over from other donors' samples. The CDR3 nucleotides are TGTGCCACCGCCCAAAGGGACTTAGACGAGACCCAGTACTTC. Its protein is CATAQRDLDETQYF.